The 14 T cell receptor beta chains listed next were all sequenced from one sample in a study of CD4 T cells in relation to SARS-CoV-2 and coronaviruses. The unexposed donors gave CD4+ T cells in about 2011-2018, prior to COVID-19. Isolation of CD4+ T cells took place after about 9 days in culture. For these receptors, no antigen is known. TCRdb keeps only in-frame clones here, not all; method: immunoSEQ multiplex PCR. There are about 25,000 clones in the sample; approximately 80% occur only once, and around a fifth lies in the top ten. The sequenced sample was CD4+ T cells from PBMCs, cultured in vitro. These receptors came from a human donor in good health.

This clone has a handful of counts. The rearrangement joins TRBV5-4 to TRBJ2-2; D is unclear. Germline CDR1 is SGHNT and CDR2 is YYREEE (reference sequence). The CDR3 is 15 amino acids. The germline V and J ends were trimmed by 0 bases and 6 bases, with 12 bases remaining between them. This CDR3 is CASSLAPGQAGELFF. For the CDR3, the DNA is TGTGCCAGCAGCTTGGCCCCGGGTCAGGCCGGGGAGCTGTTTTTT. Complete variable domain (other parts from reference TRBV5-4 and TRBJ2-2): ETGVTQSPTHLIKTRGQQVTLRCSSQSGHNTVSWYQQALGQGPQFIFQYYREEENGRGNFPPRFSGLQFPNYSSELNVNALELDDSALYLCASSLAPGQAGELFFGEGSRLTVL.

This clone was observed a handful of times. The V call is TRBV6-2 or TRBV6-3, the J call TRBJ2-7, with 10 bases matching TRBD1. The CDR3 runs to 14 residues. Trimming at V came to 6 bases and at J to 4 bases, leaving 6 bases not matched to a gene. Germline assignment: CDR1 MNHEY and CDR2 SVGEGT. The CDR3 loop is CASSPGQGVYEQYF. The CDR3 nucleotides are TGTGCCAGCAGCCCCGGACAGGGGGTGTACGAGCAGTACTTC.

The chain joins TRBV10-3 to TRBJ1-3; D remains unclear. Looked up from germline, CDR1 is ENHRY and CDR2 is SYGVKD. The CDR3 runs to 15 residues. V was cut by 4 bases and J by 0 bases, with 10 bases left in between. The CDR3 region has the DNA TGTGCCATCAGTGCAGTCACCCGCTCTGGAAACACCATATATTTT. Its translation is CAISAVTRSGNTIYF.

This clone was seen a handful of times. The genes are TRBV7-2 and TRBJ1-6, with 12 bases lining up with TRBD1. J was trimmed by 6 bases and V by 3 bases; bases with no gene match: 6. This CDR3 is built from 17 residues. Germline CDR1 reads SGHTA; CDR2 reads FQGNSA. Written as DNA, the CDR3 is TGTGCCAGCAGCTTCTCGTCGGGACAGGGGGCTAATTCACCCCTCCACTTT. Translation gives CASSFSSGQGANSPLHF.

The chain couples TRBV12-3 or TRBV12-4 to TRBJ2-5; 7 bases map to TRBD2. The junction had 5 bases not matched to a gene; V was cut back by 8 bases and J by 2 bases. The CDR3 sequence is 13 residues long. CDR3 in DNA: TGTGCCAGCTCTGGGGGGGTTCAAGAGACCCAGTACTTC. Translation: CASSGGVQETQYF.

This clone occurred once. The chain is built from TRBV30 and TRBJ1-1; maybe TRBD1 (6 bases). The V end was cut by 4 bases, the J end by 5 bases, with 17 bases between. The CDR3 spans 14 residues. The V gene's germline CDR1 is GTSNPN and CDR2 SVGIG (reference sequence). The CDR3 protein is CAWTFGGRWTEAFF. DNA of the CDR3: TGTGCCTGGACGTTCGGGGGGCGGTGGACTGAAGCTTTCTTT.

CDR3 bases: TGTGCCAGTAGTCCCAGGACAGCGGAGCAGTACTTC. It is translated as CASSPRTAEQYF. The gene calls are TRBV19 and TRBJ2-7, with a tentative D call TRBD1 (6 bases). The CDR3 totals 12 residues. V lost 5 bases and J 7 bases, leaving 12 bases between the germline ends. Germline CDR1 reads LNHDA; CDR2 reads SQIVND (reference sequence).

J is TRBJ1-6 and V is TRBV7-2; 9 nucleotides align to TRBD1. Trimming at V came to 4 bases and at J to 6 bases, leaving 7 bases not matched to a gene. This CDR3 region has 16 residues. Germline V gene data show CDR1 as SGHTA and CDR2 as FQGNSA. DNA of the CDR3: TGTGCCAGCAGCTCAGGACAGGGGCTACTTAATTCACCCCTCCACTTT. Translated, it gives CASSSGQGLLNSPLHF.

Only a few counts were recorded for this clone. The chain recombines TRBV18 with TRBJ2-3, with 7 nucleotides matching TRBD1. V was clipped by 4 bases and J by 2 bases; unmatched bases: 3. In germline, CDR1 is KGHSH, CDR2 LQKENI. The CDR3 has 14 residues. CDR3 loop: CASSQGAITDTQYF. The CDR3 nucleotides read TGTGCCAGCTCACAGGGGGCTATCACAGATACGCAGTATTTT.

The V gene is TRBV6-6, the J gene TRBJ2-1, with TRBD2 matching over 7 bases. CDR1 MNHNY and CDR2 SVGAGI come from the germline V gene (reference sequence). Trimming at V came to 0 bases and at J to 15 bases, leaving 5 bases not matched to a gene. The CDR3 contains 12 residues. Written as DNA, the CDR3 is TGTGCCAGCAGTTACTCAGCTAGCGGCCTGTTCTTC. Translating it yields CASSYSASGLFF.

This chain joins TRBV4-2 and TRBJ1-3; D not resolved. The V end was cut by 2 bases, the J end by 4 bases, with 6 bases between. The CDR3 spans 13 residues. Looked up from germline, CDR1 is LGHNA and CDR2 is YNFKEQ. The CDR3 DNA follows: TGTGCCAGCAGCCAATTCGACGGAAACACCATATATTTT. Translating it yields CASSQFDGNTIYF.

DNA for the CDR3: TGCGCCAGCAGCATGAACCAAGAGACCCAGTACTTC. Encoded protein: CASSMNQETQYF. The rearrangement links TRBV5-1 to TRBJ2-5; D is unresolved. Germline-derived CDR1 and CDR2 are SGHRS and YFSETQ. The CDR3 is 12 amino acids. The ends were cut back, 4 bases at V and 0 bases at J, with 4 bases in the middle.

The V gene is TRBV11-1, the J gene TRBJ2-7; 9 bases are a match to TRBD1. V dropped 1 base and J dropped 3; count of bases not matched to a gene: 4. This CDR3 has 15 amino acids. Germline lookup yields CDR1 SGHAT and CDR2 FQDESV (reference sequence). CDR3 sequence reads: CASSLGTGDFYEQYF. In DNA, the CDR3 is TGTGCCAGCAGCTTAGGGACAGGGGATTTCTACGAGCAGTACTTC.

The sample holds a few counts of this clone. CDR3 nucleotide sequence: TGCGCCAGCAGCCAACAGGACCTAGTAGGGACCACCTTACCCCTCCACTTT. It encodes CASSQQDLVGTTLPLHF. V and J are TRBV4-1 and TRBJ1-6, with TRBD1 as a possible D gene (5 bases). Germline CDR1 and CDR2: MGHRA and YSYEKL. V was pared by 2 bases and J by 12 bases, with 23 bases between. This CDR3 has 17 residues.